This TCR beta chain was sequenced in a study of blood T cells in healthy people across ages. Primed by a sample-barcoded 5' primer and a J-beta primer mix, a second PCR proceeded for 7 to 11 cycles. TCRdb reprocessed the 5' RACE reads via MiXCR and lists one record per CDR3 protein. The sample comprises around 850,000 distinct CDR3 sequences, around 36% of which are singletons, and 13% rests with the top ten. There are 15 residues in the CDR3. CDR1 and CDR2 (germline): MGHRA, YSYEKL. With V trimmed by 0 bases and J by 6 bases, 5 bases remained unmatched. This clonotype was recorded many times. The sample taken for sequencing was blood. This receptor was taken from a man between 18 and 35 years old in good health. The chain joins TRBV4-1 to TRBJ2-7, with 10 bases identical to TRBD2. The CDR3 nucleotides read TGCGCCAGCAGCCAAGATACTAGCGGGGAGGTCGAGCAGTACTTC. It codes for CASSQDTSGEVEQYF.